The 4 T cell receptor beta chains below come from one sample, sequenced in a study of CD8 T cells in ankylosing spondylitis. TCRdb reprocessed the 5' RACE reads via MiXCR and lists one record per CDR3 protein. The table records 200,000 to 300,000 distinct CDR3 sequences, around 8% of them present only once. The sequenced material came from blood, either unsorted or a sorted T cell fraction (not recorded which). The origin of the receptors is a female donor with ankylosing spondylitis or in good health (not recorded which).

This clonotype was detected many times. The J gene is TRBJ2-7, the V gene TRBV27, with 8 bases fitting TRBD1. Germline lookup yields CDR1 MNHEY and CDR2 SMNVEV (reference sequence). The CDR3 length is 14 residues. Trimming at V came to 5 bases and at J to 2 bases, leaving 5 bases not matched to a gene. CDR3 loop: CASSNYRGAYEQYF. As DNA, the CDR3 is TGTGCCAGCAGTAATTACAGGGGGGCCTACGAGCAGTACTTC.

Ten or more counts support this clonotype. The V gene is TRBV20-1, the J gene TRBJ2-1, with TRBD1 matching 7 bases. The V gene's germline CDR1 is DFQATT and CDR2 SNEGSKA (reference sequence). J was trimmed by 7 bases and V by 5 bases; bases with no gene match: 11. This CDR3 is built from 14 residues. The CDR3 bases are TGCAGTGCTTACGGACAGGTGAGGGAAAATGAGCAGTTCTTC. Its translation: CSAYGQVRENEQFF.

A remark on this clonotype: A read error may be the cause here, since a much bigger clone is one base away. V and J are TRBV2 and TRBJ1-4, with D possibly TRBD1 on 6 matching bases. This CDR3 comprises 14 residues. The germline V gene encodes CDR1 SNHLY and CDR2 FYNNEI. The DNA of the CDR3 is TGTGCCGGCAGACGCGACAGGAACAATGAAAAACTGTTTTTT. Amino acid sequence: CAGRRDRNNEKLFF.

The rearrangement uses TRBV7-2 and TRBJ2-3; possible D gene TRBD1, 6 bases. Germline V gene sequence: CDR1 SGHTA, CDR2 FQGNSA. Deletions cut 10 bases from V and 5 bases from J, with 19 bases between. This CDR3 is 14 amino acids long. The chain's CDR3 is CATRGGLEVDTQYF. CDR3 bases: TGTGCCACCAGGGGCGGGCTTGAGGTAGATACGCAGTATTTT.